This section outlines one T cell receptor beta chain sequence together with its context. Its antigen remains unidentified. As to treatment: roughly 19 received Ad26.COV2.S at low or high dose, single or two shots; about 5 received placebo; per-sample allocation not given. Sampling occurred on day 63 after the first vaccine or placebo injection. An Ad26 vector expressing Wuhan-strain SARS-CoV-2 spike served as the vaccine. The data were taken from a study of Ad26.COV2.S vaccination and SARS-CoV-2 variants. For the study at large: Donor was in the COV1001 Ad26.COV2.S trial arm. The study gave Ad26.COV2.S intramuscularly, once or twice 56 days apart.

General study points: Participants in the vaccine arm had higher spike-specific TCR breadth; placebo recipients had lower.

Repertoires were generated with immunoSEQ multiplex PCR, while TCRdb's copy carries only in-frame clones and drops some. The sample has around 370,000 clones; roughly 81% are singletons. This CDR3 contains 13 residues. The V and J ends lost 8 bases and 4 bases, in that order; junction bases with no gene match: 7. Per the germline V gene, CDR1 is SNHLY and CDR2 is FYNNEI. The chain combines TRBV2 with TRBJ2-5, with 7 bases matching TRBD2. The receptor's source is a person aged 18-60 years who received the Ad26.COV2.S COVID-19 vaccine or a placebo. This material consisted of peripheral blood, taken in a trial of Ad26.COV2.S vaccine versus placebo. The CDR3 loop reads CASGEGMLETQYF. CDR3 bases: TGTGCCAGCGGGGAGGGCATGTTAGAGACCCAGTACTTC.